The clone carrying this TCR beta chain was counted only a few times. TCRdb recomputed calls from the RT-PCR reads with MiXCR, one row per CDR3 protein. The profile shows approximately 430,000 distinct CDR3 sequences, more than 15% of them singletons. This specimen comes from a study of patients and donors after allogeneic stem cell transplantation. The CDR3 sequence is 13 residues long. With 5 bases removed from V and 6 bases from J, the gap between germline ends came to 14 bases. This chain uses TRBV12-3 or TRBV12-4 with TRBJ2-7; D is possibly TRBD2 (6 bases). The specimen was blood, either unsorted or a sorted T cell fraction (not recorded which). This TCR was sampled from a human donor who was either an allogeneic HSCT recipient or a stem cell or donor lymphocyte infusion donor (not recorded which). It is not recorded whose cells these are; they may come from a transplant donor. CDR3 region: CASSDVTRSEQYF. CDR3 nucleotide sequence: TGTGCCAGCAGTGACGTGACTAGAAGCGAGCAGTACTTC.